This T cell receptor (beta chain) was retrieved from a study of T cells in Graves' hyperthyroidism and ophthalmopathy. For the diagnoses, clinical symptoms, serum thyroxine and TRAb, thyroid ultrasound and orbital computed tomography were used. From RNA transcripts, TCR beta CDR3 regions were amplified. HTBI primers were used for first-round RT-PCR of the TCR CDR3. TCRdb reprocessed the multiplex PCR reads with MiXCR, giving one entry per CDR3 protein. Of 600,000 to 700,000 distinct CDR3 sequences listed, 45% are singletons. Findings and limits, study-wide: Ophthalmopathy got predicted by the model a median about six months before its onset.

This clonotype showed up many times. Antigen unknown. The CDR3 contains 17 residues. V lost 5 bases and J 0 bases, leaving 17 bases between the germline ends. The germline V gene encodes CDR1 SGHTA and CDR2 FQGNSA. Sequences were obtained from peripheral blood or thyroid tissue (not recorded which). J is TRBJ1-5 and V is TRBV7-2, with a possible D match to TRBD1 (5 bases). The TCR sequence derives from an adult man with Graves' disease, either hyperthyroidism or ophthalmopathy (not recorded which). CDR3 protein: CASSPRGDEDSNQPQHF. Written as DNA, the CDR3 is TGTGCCAGCAGCCCGCGGGGGGATGAGGATAGCAATCAGCCCCAGCATTTT.